Listed below are T cell receptor beta chains from one sample, sequenced in a study of T cell responses to AZD1222 COVID-19 vaccine. Sequenced by immunoSEQ multiplex PCR; TCRdb stores in-frame clones only, minus some. Here the sample spans tens of thousands of clones, 87% being singletons. The sequences come from peripheral blood, collected on day 0 of AZD1222 vaccination. These receptors were obtained from an adult in good health. Each CDR3 is given with its conserved first and last residue. A D gene is named only where the DNA matches it firmly. Some rows mark clone size as missing; the rest say once, few, many or name a class of expanded clone.

abundance: -; len: 15; v_gene: TRBV19; d_gene: TRBD2; j_gene: TRBJ2-7; CDR3nt: TGTGCCAGTAGTATTGGACGGAGCGGGACCTACGAGCAGTACTTC; CDR3aa: CASSIGRSGTYEQYF
abundance: -; len: 15; v_gene: TRBV27; d_gene: TRBD1; j_gene: TRBJ2-2; CDR3nt: TGTGCCAGCAGTTTGAGACAGGGTGTGGCCGGGGAGCTGTTTTTT; CDR3aa: CASSLRQGVAGELFF
abundance: -; len: 16; v_gene: TRBV25-1; d_gene: -; j_gene: TRBJ2-7; CDR3nt: TGTGCCAGCAGTGAATATTTAGGCGGATCCTCCTACGAGCAGTACTTC; CDR3aa: CASSEYLGGSSYEQYF
abundance: -; len: 14; v_gene: TRBV10-3; d_gene: TRBD1; j_gene: TRBJ2-6; CDR3nt: TGTGCCACAGTAGGGGGCGCTGGGGCCAACGTCCTGACTTTC; CDR3aa: CATVGGAGANVLTF
abundance: -; len: 15; v_gene: TRBV7-2; d_gene: TRBD1; j_gene: TRBJ2-7; CDR3nt: TGTGCCAGCAGCTTAGCGTCGGGACAGCCCTACGAGCAGTACTTC; CDR3aa: CASSLASGQPYEQYF
abundance: -; len: 21; v_gene: TRBV7-8; d_gene: TRBD2; j_gene: TRBJ2-2; CDR3nt: TGTGCCAGCAGCTTGTATGGTTACCTAGCGGGGACCTACGCGAACACCGGGGAGCTGTTTTTT; CDR3aa: CASSLYGYLAGTYANTGELFF
abundance: -; len: 15; v_gene: TRBV5-1; d_gene: -; j_gene: TRBJ2-2; CDR3nt: TGCGCCAGCAGTGAACGCTTCGCGAACACCGGGGAGCTGTTTTTT; CDR3aa: CASSERFANTGELFF
abundance: few; len: 13; v_gene: TRBV7-7; d_gene: -; j_gene: TRBJ2-1; CDR3nt: TGTGCCAGCAGCCAACGGGAGTACAATGAGCAGTTCTTC; CDR3aa: CASSQREYNEQFF
abundance: -; len: 16; v_gene: TRBV5-1; d_gene: -; j_gene: TRBJ2-5; CDR3nt: TGCGCCAGCAGCTTGATCGGGGCAGGGAGTATAGAGACCCAGTACTTC; CDR3aa: CASSLIGAGSIETQYF
abundance: -; len: 14; v_gene: TRBV11-3; d_gene: TRBD2; j_gene: TRBJ2-3; CDR3nt: TGTGCCAGCAGCTTAGCGGGAGGCATAGATACGCAGTATTTT; CDR3aa: CASSLAGGIDTQYF
abundance: -; len: 14; v_gene: TRBV3-1/TRBV3-2; d_gene: -; j_gene: TRBJ1-4; CDR3nt: TGTGCCAGCAGTCGCGGCCTCATGGGGGAAAAACTGTTTTTT; CDR3aa: CASSRGLMGEKLFF
abundance: -; len: 18; v_gene: TRBV3-1/TRBV3-2; d_gene: TRBD1; j_gene: TRBJ1-4; CDR3nt: TGTGCCAGCAGCCCCCCCAGGGGGCGTGGGGGGACTAATGAAAAACTGTTTTTT; CDR3aa: CASSPPRGRGGTNEKLFF
abundance: -; len: 14; v_gene: TRBV19; d_gene: -; j_gene: TRBJ2-2; CDR3nt: TGTGCCAGTAGGAAAAGCGGAGACACCGGGGAGCTGTTTTTT; CDR3aa: CASRKSGDTGELFF
abundance: -; len: 12; v_gene: TRBV24-1; d_gene: -; j_gene: TRBJ1-5; CDR3nt: TGTGCCACCAGTGATCGGGATCAGCCCCAGCATTTT; CDR3aa: CATSDRDQPQHF
abundance: -; len: 11; v_gene: TRBV24-1; d_gene: -; j_gene: TRBJ1-1; CDR3nt: TGTGCCACCAGTGATAACACTGAAGCTTTCTTT; CDR3aa: CATSDNTEAFF
abundance: -; len: 15; v_gene: TRBV19; d_gene: TRBD1; j_gene: TRBJ2-7; CDR3nt: TGTGCCAGTAGACGCCGGGACAGGGAAACCTACGAGCAGTACTTC; CDR3aa: CASRRRDRETYEQYF
abundance: -; len: 15; v_gene: TRBV3-1/TRBV3-2; d_gene: -; j_gene: TRBJ1-4; CDR3nt: TGTGCCAGCAGCCAAGAATGGGGAGGGGGTGAAAAACTGTTTTTT; CDR3aa: CASSQEWGGGEKLFF
abundance: -; len: 18; v_gene: TRBV7-9; d_gene: TRBD1; j_gene: TRBJ2-1; CDR3nt: TGTGCCAGCAGCTCCCTGGTGAGGGGGACAGGTTCCTACAATGAGCAGTTCTTC; CDR3aa: CASSSLVRGTGSYNEQFF
abundance: -; len: 14; v_gene: TRBV4-1; d_gene: TRBD1; j_gene: TRBJ1-1; CDR3nt: TGCGCCAGCAGCCACCCTAGAAGGGGGCGGAAAGCTTTCTTT; CDR3aa: CASSHPRRGRKAFF
abundance: -; len: 12; v_gene: TRBV19; d_gene: TRBD1; j_gene: TRBJ2-7; CDR3nt: TGTGCCAGTAGTATGGACAGGAGGCAGCAGTACTTC; CDR3aa: CASSMDRRQQYF
abundance: -; len: 17; v_gene: TRBV4-2; d_gene: -; j_gene: TRBJ2-7; CDR3nt: TGTGCCAGCAGCCAAGATAGGTTAGGCGCCAGCTCCTACGAGCAGTACTTC; CDR3aa: CASSQDRLGASSYEQYF
abundance: -; len: 15; v_gene: TRBV7-3; d_gene: -; j_gene: TRBJ1-2; CDR3nt: TGTGCCAGCAGCGTCGGGGACGCAGCTAACTATGGCTACACCTTC; CDR3aa: CASSVGDAANYGYTF